Sequencing of this TCR beta chain was carried out in a study of blood T cells in healthy people across ages. Study information: About one barcoded beta molecule was captured per two T cells (by template switching).

Concerning this clonotype: Its antigen remains unknown.

Study results and limitations: Older individuals had lower TCR beta diversity per million T cells (the decline was roughly linear).

A second PCR, run for about 7 to 11 cycles, used a sample-barcoded 5' primer plus a J-beta primer mix. Every sample gave at least 2.5 million paired-end reads containing CDR3. Using its own MiXCR run on the 5' RACE reads, TCRdb lists one record per CDR3 protein. The sample carries about 670,000 distinct CDR3 sequences, 40% to 65% recorded once. Germline V lookup: CDR1 SQVTM, CDR2 ANQGSEA. V lost 7 bases to trimming and J lost 4 bases, with 16 bases between them. The CDR3 has 13 amino acids. The source material was blood. The TCR was taken from an elderly woman in good health. This chain joins TRBV29-1 and TRBJ2-5; a weak D match, TRBD2 (6 bases). The CDR3 bases are TGCAGCGCCCGTCGGGCTAGCGCAGAGACCCAGTACTTC. Residues: CSARRASAETQYF. Full variable domain (remainder filled in from reference TRBV29-1 and TRBJ2-5): SAVISQKPSRDICQRGTSLTIQCQVDSQVTMMFWYRQQPGQSLTLIATANQGSEATYESGFVIDKFPISRPNLTFSTLTVSNMSPEDSSIYLCSARRASAETQYFGPGTRLLVL.